The entry below describes one T cell receptor (beta chain). Expressed TCRB transcripts were sequenced because the isolated RNA had all been reverse transcribed beforehand. Assay: immunoSEQ multiplex PCR; the TCRdb copy retains only in-frame clones and omits some. Altogether roughly 610,000 clones are present, less than 20% being singletons, with the ten largest covering approximately 0.087%. The data are from a study of beta chain features in type 1 diabetes. Per germline, CDR1 SEHNR and CDR2 FQNEAQ (reference sequence). This CDR3 comprises 14 residues. V was pared by 2 bases and J by 2 bases, with 10 bases between.

The sequenced material came from naive CD4+ T cells from blood. This chain uses TRBV7-9 with TRBJ2-7; possible D gene TRBD1, 6 bases. The sequence derives from a man aged 18 to 29 in good health. CDR3 loop: CASSLIRGPYEQYF. The CDR3 region has the DNA TGTGCCAGCAGCTTAATCAGGGGCCCCTACGAGCAGTACTTC.